Listed below are T cell receptor beta chains from one sample, sequenced in a study of blood T cell repertoires in COVID-19. Sequencing used immunoSEQ multiplex PCR; TCRdb keeps in-frame clones, though not all of them. Of under 75,000 clones listed, 60% to 80% were seen once; the top ten hold just under 6.5%. Sequences were obtained from peripheral blood. The source of these receptors is a woman aged 55-70 years with acute or convalescent COVID-19. The CDR3 runs from the conserved cysteine through the conserved F or W. D genes are given only for firm matches. Clone size appears in some rows only: once, few, many, or a class for an expanded clone.

. . TRBJ2-2 TRBV5-1 TGCGCCAGCAGCGAAGACAAGGCCGACACCGGGGAGCTGTTTTTT CASSEDKADTGELFF
. . TRBJ1-6 TRBV7-2 TGTGCCAGCAGCGCTAGGGGCCCGAGTTATTCACCCCTCCACTTT CASSARGPSYSPLHF
. TRBD1 TRBJ2-2 TRBV27 TGTGCCAGCAGTTTAGCGGGGACAGGGGGCGGGGAGCTGTTTTTT CASSLAGTGGGELFF
. . TRBJ2-2 TRBV9 TGTGCCAGCAGCCCTGGTGATTGGAGGTCCGGGGAGCTGTTTTTT CASSPGDWRSGELFF
. . TRBJ1-4 TRBV19 TGTGCCAGTCGCCTGGGCTCAACTAATGAAAAACTGTTTTTT CASRLGSTNEKLFF
. TRBD1 TRBJ1-2 TRBV2 TGTGCCAGCAGGTTTACAGGGGATAACTATGGCTACACCTTC CASRFTGDNYGYTF
. . TRBJ1-6 TRBV5-4 TGTGCCAGCAGCTTCCCGGGAGGTGGGAATTCACCCCTCCACTTT CASSFPGGGNSPLHF
. TRBD1 TRBJ2-1 TRBV7-3 TGTGCCAGCAGCTTTGACAGGGGGACCTACAATGAGCAGTTCTTC CASSFDRGTYNEQFF
. . TRBJ2-2 TRBV6-5 TGTGCCAGCAGTCCGACTAGTCCGGGGGAGCTGTTTTTT CASSPTSPGELFF
. . TRBJ2-5 TRBV7-9 TGTGCCAGCAGCCGCCACCACGGACAGCTTTACCAAGAGACCCAGTACTTC CASSRHHGQLYQETQYF
. TRBD1 TRBJ2-2 TRBV3-1/TRBV3-2 TGTGCCAGCAGCCACTTGAGGGGACAGGTATACACCGGGGAGCTGTTTTTT CASSHLRGQVYTGELFF
. . TRBJ2-7 TRBV25-1 TGTGCCAGCAGTGCGCTAGGACTCCCCTACGAGCAGTACTTC CASSALGLPYEQYF
few . TRBJ2-2 TRBV5-1 TGCGCCAGCAGCTTGACGACTGGGAACACCGGGGAGCTGTTTTTT CASSLTTGNTGELFF
. . TRBJ2-5 TRBV10-3 TGTGCCATCAGGGCCGCACAAGAGACCCAGTACTTC CAIRAAQETQYF
. TRBD1 TRBJ1-2 TRBV2 TGTGCCAGCAACCCGGGACAGGGAGTAGCCTACACCTTC CASNPGQGVAYTF
. TRBD1 TRBJ2-7 TRBV5-8 TGTGCCAGCACTCCCGCCGGGACAGCACTCTACGAGCAGTACTTC CASTPAGTALYEQYF
. TRBD2 TRBJ2-1 TRBV6-5 TGTGCCAGCAGTTATCTAGCGGGGTTCGGGAATGAGCAGTTCTTC CASSYLAGFGNEQFF
once . TRBJ1-2 TRBV28 TGTGCCAGCAGACCTTCCAGTGCCGTTAACTATGGCTACACCTTC CASRPSSAVNYGYTF
. . TRBJ1-5 TRBV7-6 TGTGCCAGCAGCTTGGACACCACAATCAATCAGCCCCAGCATTTT CASSLDTTINQPQHF
. . TRBJ1-1 TRBV12-3/TRBV12-4 TGTGCCAGCAAAAGGGGTACGAACACTGAAGCTTTCTTT CASKRGTNTEAFF
. TRBD1 TRBJ2-7 TRBV28 TGTGCCAGCAGTCCCGCCGGGACAGGGGGCCGGGCGCGGGAGCAGTACTTC CASSPAGTGGRAREQYF
. . TRBJ2-5 TRBV7-9 TGTGCCAGCAGCTTAGGAGAGGGCCAAGAGACCCAGTACTTC CASSLGEGQETQYF
. . TRBJ1-1 TRBV6-5 TGTGCCAGCAGCAGACGGGACACTGAAGCTTTCTTT CASSRRDTEAFF
. . TRBJ2-5 TRBV7-9 TGTGCCAGCGGGATAGACAGCGTGGAGACCCAGTACTTC CASGIDSVETQYF
. TRBD1 TRBJ1-2 TRBV2 TGTGCCAGCGAATCGGACAGGGGGATTGGTGGCTACACCTTC CASESDRGIGGYTF
. . TRBJ2-5 TRBV11-1 TGTGCCAGCAGCTTTTATGGGGGCATCCAAGAGACCCAGTACTTC CASSFYGGIQETQYF
. . TRBJ1-1 TRBV5-4 TGTGCCAGCAGCCCTTTTGGGGGGACGTCTGAAGCTTTCTTT CASSPFGGTSEAFF
once TRBD1 TRBJ2-7 TRBV7-6 TGTGCCAGCAGCTTAGTCTCGCAGGGGGCGAGCGAGCAGTACTTC CASSLVSQGASEQYF
few TRBD1 TRBJ2-3 TRBV10-3 TGTGCCATCAGTGAGGGTGCCATCGCCGGGACAGGGTATACAGATACGCAGTATTTT CAISEGAIAGTGYTDTQYF
. TRBD2 TRBJ2-3 TRBV19 TGTGCCAGTACCTTACATCGGGGGGGCTTGAATACGCAGTATTTT CASTLHRGGLNTQYF
. . TRBJ1-2 TRBV28 TGTGCCAGCAGTCCCCCCGGGGGGAGAAGGGGTGACTATGGCTACACCTTC CASSPPGGRRGDYGYTF
. . TRBJ2-1 TRBV5-1 TGCGCCAGCAGCAACAGTCCCAGCTCCTACAATGAGCAGTTCTTC CASSNSPSSYNEQFF
. . TRBJ2-1 TRBV7-2 TGTGCCAGCAGCTTTCGCGGGGGCGAGGGGAATGAGCAGTTCTTC CASSFRGGEGNEQFF
many . TRBJ1-6 TRBV5-4 TGTGCCAGCAGCATCAGGGGATTAGGTTCACCCCTCCACTTT CASSIRGLGSPLHF
. TRBD2 TRBJ2-7 TRBV5-4 TGTGCCAGCGCCCCGGGGGGAAGCTACGAGCAGTACTTC CASAPGGSYEQYF
. . TRBJ2-7 TRBV9 TGTGCCAGCAGCGTAGGGGGGCCTTCGTACGAGCAGTACTTC CASSVGGPSYEQYF
. . TRBJ1-3 TRBV18 TGTGCCAGCTCACCATCGACTAGCTCTGGAAACACCATATATTTT CASSPSTSSGNTIYF
. TRBD1 TRBJ2-5 TRBV6-6 TGTGCCAGCACCTCCGACAGGGTACGGCCAGAGACCCAGTACTTC CASTSDRVRPETQYF
. . TRBJ2-1 TRBV5-1 TGCGCCAGCAGCTTGGTAGTAGCGGACTACAATGAGCAGTTCTTC CASSLVVADYNEQFF
. TRBD1 TRBJ2-5 TRBV12-5 TGTGCTAGTGGTACCGGGACAGGGACGCCCGAAGAGACCCAGTACTTC CASGTGTGTPEETQYF
few . TRBJ2-7 TRBV9 TGTGCCAGCAGCGTAGAGGCCAGTAGGAGCTACGAGCAGTACTTC CASSVEASRSYEQYF